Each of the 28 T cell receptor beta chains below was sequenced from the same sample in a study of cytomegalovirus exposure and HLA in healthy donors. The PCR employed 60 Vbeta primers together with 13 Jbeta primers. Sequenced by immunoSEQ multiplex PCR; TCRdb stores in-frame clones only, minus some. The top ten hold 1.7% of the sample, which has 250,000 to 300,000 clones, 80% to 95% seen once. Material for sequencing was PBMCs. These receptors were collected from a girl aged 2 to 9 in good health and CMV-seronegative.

This chain's CDR3 is CASGLGTGGAYEQYF. Here the CDR3 DNA reads TGTGCCAGCGGTCTCGGGACAGGGGGCGCCTACGAGCAGTACTTC. The chain combines TRBV27 with TRBJ2-7; 12 bases fit TRBD1. Germline V gives CDR1 MNHEY, CDR2 SMNVEV (reference sequence). This CDR3 contains 15 residues. V dropped 8 bases and J dropped 2; count of bases not matched to a gene: 7.

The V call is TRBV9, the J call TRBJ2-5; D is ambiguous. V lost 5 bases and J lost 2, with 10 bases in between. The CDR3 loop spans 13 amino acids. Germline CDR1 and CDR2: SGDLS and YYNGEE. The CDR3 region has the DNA TGTGCCAGCAGACCATCAGGACAAGAGACCCAGTACTTC. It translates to CASRPSGQETQYF.

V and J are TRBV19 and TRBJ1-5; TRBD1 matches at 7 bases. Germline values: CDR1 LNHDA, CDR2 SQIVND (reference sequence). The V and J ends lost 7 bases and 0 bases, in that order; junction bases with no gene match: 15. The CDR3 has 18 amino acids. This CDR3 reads CASTLYRTGPNSNQPQHF. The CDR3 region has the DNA TGTGCCAGTACCCTATATAGGACAGGCCCCAATAGCAATCAGCCCCAGCATTTT.

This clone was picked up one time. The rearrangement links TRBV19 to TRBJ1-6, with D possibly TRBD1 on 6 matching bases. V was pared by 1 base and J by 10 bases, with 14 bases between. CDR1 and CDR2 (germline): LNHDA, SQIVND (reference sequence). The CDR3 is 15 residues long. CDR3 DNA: TGTGCCAGTAGTATAGGACAGGCCTTCGGGTCACCCCTCCACTTT. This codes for CASSIGQAFGSPLHF.

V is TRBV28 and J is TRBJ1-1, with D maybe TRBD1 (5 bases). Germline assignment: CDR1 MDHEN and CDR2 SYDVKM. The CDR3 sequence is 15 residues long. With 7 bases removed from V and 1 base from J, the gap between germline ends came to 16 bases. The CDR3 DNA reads TGTGCCAGCACCCCTCGGGTAGGGGCGAACACTGAAGCTTTCTTT. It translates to CASTPRVGANTEAFF.

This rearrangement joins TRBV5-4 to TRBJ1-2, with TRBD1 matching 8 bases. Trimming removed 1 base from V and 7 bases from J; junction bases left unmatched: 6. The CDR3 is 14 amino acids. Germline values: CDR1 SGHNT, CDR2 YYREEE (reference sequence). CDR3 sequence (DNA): TGTGCCAGCAGCTTGATTGGACAGGGCCGTGGCTACACCTTC. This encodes CASSLIGQGRGYTF.

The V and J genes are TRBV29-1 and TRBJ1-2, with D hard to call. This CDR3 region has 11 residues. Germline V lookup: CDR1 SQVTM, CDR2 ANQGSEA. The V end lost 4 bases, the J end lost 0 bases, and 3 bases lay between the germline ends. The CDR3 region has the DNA TGCAGCGTTGTATCTAACTATGGCTACACCTTC. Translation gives CSVVSNYGYTF.

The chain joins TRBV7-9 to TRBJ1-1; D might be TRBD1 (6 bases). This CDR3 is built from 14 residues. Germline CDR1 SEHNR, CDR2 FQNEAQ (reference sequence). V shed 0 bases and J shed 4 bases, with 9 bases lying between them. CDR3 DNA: TGTGCCAGCAGCTTAGCAGGCAGGGGCACTGAAGCTTTCTTT. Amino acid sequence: CASSLAGRGTEAFF.

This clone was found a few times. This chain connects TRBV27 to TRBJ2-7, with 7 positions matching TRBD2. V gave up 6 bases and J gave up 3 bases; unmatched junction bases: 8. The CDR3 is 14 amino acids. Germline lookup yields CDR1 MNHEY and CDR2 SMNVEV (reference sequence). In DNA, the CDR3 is TGTGCCAGCAGAAGGGGAGCGGGGCTCTACGAGCAGTACTTC. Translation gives CASRRGAGLYEQYF.

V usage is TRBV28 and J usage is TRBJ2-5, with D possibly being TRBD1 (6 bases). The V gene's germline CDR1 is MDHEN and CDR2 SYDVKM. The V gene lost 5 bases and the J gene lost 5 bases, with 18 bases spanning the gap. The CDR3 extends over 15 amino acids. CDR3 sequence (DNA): TGTGCCAGCAGTACCCTGGCAGGGGCGGTTGAGACCCAGTACTTC. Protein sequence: CASSTLAGAVETQYF.

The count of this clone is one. CDR3 nucleotide sequence: TGTGCCAGCAGCGACCTGGACAGGGAAGGATCCTATAATTCACCCCTCCACTTT. It translates to CASSDLDREGSYNSPLHF. The gene calls are TRBV9 and TRBJ1-6, with 8 bases matching TRBD1. CDR3 size: 18 residues. With 3 bases clipped from V and 1 base from J, the junction kept 9 bases outside the gene matches. The germline V gene has CDR1 SGDLS and CDR2 YYNGEE.

This CDR3 is CASSGGMGSGRALGTDTQYF. CDR3 bases: TGTGCCAGCAGCGGGGGTATGGGATCCGGGAGGGCCTTGGGCACAGATACGCAGTATTTT. The chain carries TRBV9 and TRBJ2-3; 8 nucleotides align to TRBD2. The trim removed 3 bases at V and 1 base at J, leaving 19 bases unmatched. The CDR3 sequence is 20 residues long. CDR1 SGDLS and CDR2 YYNGEE come from the germline V gene.

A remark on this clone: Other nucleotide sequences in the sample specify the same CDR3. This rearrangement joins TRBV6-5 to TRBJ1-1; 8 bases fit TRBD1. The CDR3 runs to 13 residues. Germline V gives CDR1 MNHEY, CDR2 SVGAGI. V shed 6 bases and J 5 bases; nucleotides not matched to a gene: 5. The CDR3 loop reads CASRTTGGTEAFF. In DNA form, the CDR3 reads TGTGCCAGCAGGACAACAGGGGGGACTGAAGCTTTCTTT.

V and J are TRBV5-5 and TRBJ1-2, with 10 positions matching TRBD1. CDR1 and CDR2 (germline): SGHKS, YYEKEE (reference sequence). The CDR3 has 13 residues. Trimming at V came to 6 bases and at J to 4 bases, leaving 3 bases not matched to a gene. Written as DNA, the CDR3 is TGTGCCAGCATTAGGACAGGGGGCTATGGCTACACCTTC. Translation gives CASIRTGGYGYTF.

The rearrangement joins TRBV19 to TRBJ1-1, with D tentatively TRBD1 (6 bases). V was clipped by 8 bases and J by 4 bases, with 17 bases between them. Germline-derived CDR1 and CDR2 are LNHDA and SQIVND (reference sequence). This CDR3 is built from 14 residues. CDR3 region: CASGYREMGTEAFF. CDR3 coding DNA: TGTGCCAGTGGATACAGGGAAATGGGCACTGAAGCTTTCTTT.

CDR3 nucleotide sequence: TGTGCCAGCAGCTTAGGGGGACAGGCATCGACTCACACCTTC. Protein: CASSLGGQASTHTF. J is TRBJ1-2 and V is TRBV11-1; 8 bases match TRBD1. There are 14 residues in the CDR3. Germline CDR1 is SGHAT and CDR2 is FQDESV (reference sequence). J lost 12 bases, V lost 1 base, and 10 bases had no gene match. Supplemented by reference TRBV11-1 and TRBJ1-2, the full variable domain reads EAEVAQSPRYKITEKSQAVAFWCDPISGHATLYWYRQILGQGPELLVQFQDESVVDDSQLPKDRFSAERLKGVDSTLKIQPAELGDSAMYLCASSLGGQASTHTFGSGTRLTVV.

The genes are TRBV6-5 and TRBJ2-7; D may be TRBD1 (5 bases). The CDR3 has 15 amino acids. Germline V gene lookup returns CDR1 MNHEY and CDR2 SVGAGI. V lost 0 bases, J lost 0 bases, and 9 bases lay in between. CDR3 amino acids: CASSYSRQSSYEQYF. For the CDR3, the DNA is TGTGCCAGCAGTTACTCGAGACAGTCCTCCTACGAGCAGTACTTC.

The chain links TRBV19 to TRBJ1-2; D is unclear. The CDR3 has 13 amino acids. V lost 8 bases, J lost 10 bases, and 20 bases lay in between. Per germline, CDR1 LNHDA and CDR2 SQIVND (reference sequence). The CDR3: CASVSGSGFIYTF. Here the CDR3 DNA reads TGTGCCAGTGTGTCCGGAAGCGGTTTCATCTACACCTTC.

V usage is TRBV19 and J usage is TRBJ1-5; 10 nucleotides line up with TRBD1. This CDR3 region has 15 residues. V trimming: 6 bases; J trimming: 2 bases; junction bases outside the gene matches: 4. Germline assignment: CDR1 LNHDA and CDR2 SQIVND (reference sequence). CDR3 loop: CASSTGTGGNQPQHF. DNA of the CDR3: TGTGCCAGTAGCACCGGGACAGGGGGCAATCAGCCCCAGCATTTT.

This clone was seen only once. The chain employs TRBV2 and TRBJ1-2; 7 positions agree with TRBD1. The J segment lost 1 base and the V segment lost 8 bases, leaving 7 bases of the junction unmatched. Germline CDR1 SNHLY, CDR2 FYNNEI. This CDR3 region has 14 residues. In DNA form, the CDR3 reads TGTGCCAGCGGAATCGACAGGGTTAACTATGGCTACACCTTC. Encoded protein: CASGIDRVNYGYTF.

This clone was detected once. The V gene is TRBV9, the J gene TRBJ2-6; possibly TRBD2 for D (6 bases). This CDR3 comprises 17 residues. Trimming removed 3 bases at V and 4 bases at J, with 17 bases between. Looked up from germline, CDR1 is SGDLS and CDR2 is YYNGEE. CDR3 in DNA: TGTGCCAGCAGCGATGGGTGGGAGGAGCACGGGGCCAACGTCCTGACTTTC. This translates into CASSDGWEEHGANVLTF.

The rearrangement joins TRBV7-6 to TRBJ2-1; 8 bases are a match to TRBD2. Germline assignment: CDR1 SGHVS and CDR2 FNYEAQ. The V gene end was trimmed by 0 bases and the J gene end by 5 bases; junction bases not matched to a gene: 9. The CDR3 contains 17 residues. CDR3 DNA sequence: TGTGCCAGCAGCTTAGCGTGGGCTAGCGGGCCTAACAATGAGCAGTTCTTC. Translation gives CASSLAWASGPNNEQFF. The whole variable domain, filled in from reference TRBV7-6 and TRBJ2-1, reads GAGVSQSPRYKVTKRGQDVALRCDPISGHVSLYWYRQALGQGPEFLTYFNYEAQQDKSGLPNDRFSAERPEGSISTLTIQRTEQRDSAMYRCASSLAWASGPNNEQFFGPGTRLTVL.

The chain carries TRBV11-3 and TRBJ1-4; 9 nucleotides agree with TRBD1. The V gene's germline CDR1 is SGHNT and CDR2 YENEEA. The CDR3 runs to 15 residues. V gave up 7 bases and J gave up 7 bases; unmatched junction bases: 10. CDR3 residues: CASKLARDRAEKLFF. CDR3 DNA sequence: TGTGCCAGCAAGCTAGCGCGGGACAGGGCTGAAAAACTGTTTTTT.

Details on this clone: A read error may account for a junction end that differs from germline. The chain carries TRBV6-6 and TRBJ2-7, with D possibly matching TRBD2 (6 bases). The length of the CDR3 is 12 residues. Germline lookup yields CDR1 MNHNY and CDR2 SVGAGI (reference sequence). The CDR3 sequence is CASSYSSSGVVF. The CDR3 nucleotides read TGTGCCAGCAGTTACTCTAGTTCGGGGGTGGTTTTC.

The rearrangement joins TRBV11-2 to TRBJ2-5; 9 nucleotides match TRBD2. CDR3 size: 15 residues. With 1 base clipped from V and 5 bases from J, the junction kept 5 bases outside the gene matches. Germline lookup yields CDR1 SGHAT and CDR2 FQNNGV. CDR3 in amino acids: CASSLVPSGVETQYF. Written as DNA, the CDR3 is TGTGCCAGCAGCTTAGTCCCTAGCGGGGTGGAGACCCAGTACTTC. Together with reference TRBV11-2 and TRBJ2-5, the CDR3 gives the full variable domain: EAGVAQSPRYKIIEKRQSVAFWCNPISGHATLYWYQQILGQGPKLLIQFQNNGVVDDSQLPKDRFSAERLKGVDSTLKIQPAKLEDSAVYLCASSLVPSGVETQYFGPGTRLLVL.

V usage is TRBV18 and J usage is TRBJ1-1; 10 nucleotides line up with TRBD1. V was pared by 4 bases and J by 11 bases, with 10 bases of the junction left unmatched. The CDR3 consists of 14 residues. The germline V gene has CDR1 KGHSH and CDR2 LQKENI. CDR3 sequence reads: CASSHGQGDWVAFF. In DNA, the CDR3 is TGTGCCAGCTCACACGGACAGGGGGATTGGGTTGCTTTCTTT. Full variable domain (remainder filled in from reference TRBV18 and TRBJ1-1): NAGVMQNPRHLVRRRGQEARLRCSPMKGHSHVYWYRQLPEEGLKFMVYLQKENIIDESGMPKERFSAEFPKEGPSILRIQQVVRGDSAAYFCASSHGQGDWVAFFGQGTRLTVV.

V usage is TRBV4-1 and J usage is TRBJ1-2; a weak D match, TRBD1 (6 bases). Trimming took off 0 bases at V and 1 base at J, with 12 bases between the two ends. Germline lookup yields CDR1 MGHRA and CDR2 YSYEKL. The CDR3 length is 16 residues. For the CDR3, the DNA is TGCGCCAGCAGCCAAGAAAAGCTAGGGGGTAACTATGGCTACACCTTC. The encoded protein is CASSQEKLGGNYGYTF.

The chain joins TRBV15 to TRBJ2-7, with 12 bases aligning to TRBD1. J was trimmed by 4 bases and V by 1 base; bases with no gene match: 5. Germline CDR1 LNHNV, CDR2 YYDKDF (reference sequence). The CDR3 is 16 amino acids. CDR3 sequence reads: CATSRVGDRGLYEQYF. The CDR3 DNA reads TGTGCCACCAGCAGAGTGGGGGACAGGGGGCTTTACGAGCAGTACTTC.